This T cell receptor beta chain was obtained from a study of cytomegalovirus exposure and HLA in healthy donors. Across the whole study: Genetic ancestry analysis placed about 84% of the 300 to 400 donors that were genotyped in the Caucasian-associated cluster.

There are 13 residues in the CDR3. Germline V CDR1 and CDR2: SGHDN, FVKESK. V lost 4 bases and J 5 bases, leaving 9 bases between the germline ends. In the PCR, 60 Vbeta and 13 Jbeta primers were used. Some clones are missing from TCRdb's copy, which holds only in-frame ones; the method was immunoSEQ multiplex PCR. The sample gives around 180,000 clones, 60% to 80% of which show up once; 2% to 2.5% is in the top ten. Study observations and caveats: Prior analysis indicated that the majority of TCR beta V segments exhibited productivity approximately 90% or approximately 30% of the time.

This clone came up once. Its cognate antigen is unknown. The sequence was collected from a man aged 55 to 70 in good health and CMV-seronegative. The chain joins TRBV14 to TRBJ2-1; TRBD1 might be the D (5 bases). The sample taken for sequencing was PBMCs. The CDR3 DNA sequence: TGTGCCAGCAGCCCCGACAGAAACAATGAGCAGTTCTTC. This gives the protein CASSPDRNNEQFF.